A single sample is the source of the 8 T cell receptor beta chains below, sequenced in a study of T cell responses to AZD1222 COVID-19 vaccine. This table comes from immunoSEQ multiplex PCR, and its TCRdb copy is limited to in-frame clones, with some not included. The table has 100,000 to 140,000 clones, around 93% seen once. The starting material was peripheral blood, obtained 28 days after the second AZD1222 dose. Source of these receptors: an adult who received the AZD1222 COVID-19 vaccine.

This chain uses TRBV5-4 with TRBJ2-1, with D hard to call. V was clipped by 0 bases and J by 4 bases, with 5 bases between them. The germline V gene has CDR1 SGHNT and CDR2 YYREEE (reference sequence). The CDR3 contains 13 residues. The chain's CDR3 is CASSLDGYNEQFF. CDR3 nucleotide sequence: TGTGCCAGCAGCTTGGACGGGTACAATGAGCAGTTCTTC.

The V gene is TRBV18, the J gene TRBJ2-7; TRBD2 aligns across 14 bases. The CDR3 is 16 amino acids. Germline trimming cut 3 bases from V and 4 bases from J; bases unmatched to any gene: 5. Germline values: CDR1 KGHSH, CDR2 LQKENI. CDR3 sequence: CASSPGTSGSGYEQYF. In DNA form, the CDR3 reads TGTGCCAGCTCACCCGGGACTAGCGGGAGTGGGTACGAGCAGTACTTC.

The DNA of the CDR3 is TGTGCCAGCAGCGCGGGGGCGGGAGAAATCTACGAGCAGTACTTC. As protein: CASSAGAGEIYEQYF. V gene TRBV7-9 combines with J gene TRBJ2-7; a weak D match, TRBD2 (7 bases). Germline CDR1 is SEHNR and CDR2 is FQNEAQ (reference sequence). CDR3 length equals 15 residues. V was trimmed by 5 bases and J by 3 bases, leaving 17 bases between them.

J is TRBJ2-7 and V is TRBV21-1; the table calls TRBD2, which could not be checked here. TRBV21-1 is designated a pseudogene. CDR3 length equals 18 residues. As DNA, the CDR3 is TGTGCCAGCAGCAACTTGCCGGGACTAGCGGGATGCTCCTACGAGCAGTACTTC. It codes for CASSNLPGLAGCSYEQYF.

This clone was counted only a few times. The rearrangement uses TRBV5-5 and TRBJ1-2; D might be TRBD1 (5 bases). This CDR3 has 15 residues. Germline V CDR1 and CDR2: SGHKS, YYEKEE (reference sequence). Deletions cut 0 bases from V and 9 bases from J, with 18 bases between. The CDR3 protein is CASSLVTGGEVSYTF. In nucleotides, the CDR3 is TGTGCCAGCAGCTTGGTTACCGGGGGAGAAGTAAGCTACACCTTC.

This clone has only a few counts. The CDR3 loop is CASSEGIAGSSWEQYF. DNA of the CDR3: TGTGCCAGCAGCGAGGGAATAGCGGGAAGTAGTTGGGAGCAGTACTTC. The rearrangement joins TRBV9 to TRBJ2-7; 8 nucleotides match TRBD2. V dropped 3 bases and J dropped 7; count of bases not matched to a gene: 15. This CDR3 has 16 residues. From germline, CDR1 is SGDLS and CDR2 YYNGEE.

J is TRBJ2-5 and V is TRBV30; no definite D call. Germline loops: CDR1 GTSNPN, CDR2 SVGIG (reference sequence). The germline V and J ends were trimmed by 2 bases and 5 bases, with 9 bases remaining between them. This CDR3 has 12 residues. The CDR3 sequence is CAWSRLRETQYF. CDR3 bases: TGTGCCTGGAGTCGGCTTCGGGAGACCCAGTACTTC.

The genes are TRBV6-1 and TRBJ2-1, with 10 bases fitting TRBD2. V dropped 1 base and J dropped 6; count of bases not matched to a gene: 6. This CDR3 spans 16 amino acids. In germline, CDR1 is MNHNS, CDR2 SASEGT. CDR3 in DNA: TGTGCCAGCAGTGAAGGTAGCGGGGGGATACTCAATGAGCAGTTCTTC. This translates into CASSEGSGGILNEQFF.